The rows below give T cell receptor beta chains drawn from one sample of a study of blood T cells in healthy people across ages. TCRdb reprocessed the 5' RACE reads via MiXCR and lists one record per CDR3 protein. The sample consists of approximately 790,000 distinct CDR3 sequences, 62% of them appearing once. The sample taken for sequencing was blood. The receptors stem from a man aged 25-40 years in good health. Each CDR3 is given with its conserved first and last residue. Fields, in order: D gene, V gene, J gene, clone size, CDR3 DNA, CDR3 protein. D genes are given only for firm matches. Clone size is stated in some rows and not others, as once, few, many or a class when expanded.

d_call: TRBD1; v_call: TRBV7-2; j_call: TRBJ2-5; clone_size: .; cdr3_nt: TGTGCCAGCAGCTTAGTAGGTGGTGGACAGGTCCAAGAGACCCAGTACTTC; cdr3_aa: CASSLVGGGQVQETQYF
d_call: .; v_call: TRBV20-1; j_call: TRBJ2-1; clone_size: few; cdr3_nt: TGCAGTGCTAGACAGGGGTTATCCTACAATGAGCAGTTCTTC; cdr3_aa: CSARQGLSYNEQFF
d_call: TRBD2; v_call: TRBV7-9; j_call: TRBJ2-3; clone_size: .; cdr3_nt: TGTGCCAGCAGCTCCCCAGGACTAGCGGGGGGCACAGATACGCAGTATTTT; cdr3_aa: CASSSPGLAGGTDTQYF
d_call: .; v_call: TRBV2; j_call: TRBJ2-5; clone_size: once; cdr3_nt: TGTGCCAGCTCTCGACGGGCGGGGAAAGAGACCCAGTACTTC; cdr3_aa: CASSRRAGKETQYF
d_call: .; v_call: TRBV18; j_call: TRBJ2-1; clone_size: .; cdr3_nt: TGTGCCAGCTCACCACAGGGTTGGTCCTACAATGAGCAGTTCTTC; cdr3_aa: CASSPQGWSYNEQFF
d_call: TRBD1; v_call: TRBV7-2; j_call: TRBJ1-2; clone_size: .; cdr3_nt: TGTGCCAGCAGCTCGGACAGGGGTATGCGCTACACCTTC; cdr3_aa: CASSSDRGMRYTF
d_call: .; v_call: TRBV6-2/TRBV6-3; j_call: TRBJ2-1; clone_size: .; cdr3_nt: TGTGCCAGCACTGAAGTTTCCTACAATGAGCAGTTCTTC; cdr3_aa: CASTEVSYNEQFF
d_call: .; v_call: TRBV9; j_call: TRBJ2-1; clone_size: few; cdr3_nt: TGTGCCAGCAGCGTAGGAGCGGGCGCGCAGACAATAGAGCAGTTCTTC; cdr3_aa: CASSVGAGAQTIEQFF
d_call: TRBD2; v_call: TRBV5-1; j_call: TRBJ2-1; clone_size: .; cdr3_nt: TGCGCCAGCAGCTTGGCCTCGGGGGGATCCTACGAGCAGTTCTTC; cdr3_aa: CASSLASGGSYEQFF
d_call: TRBD1; v_call: TRBV4-1; j_call: TRBJ2-1; clone_size: .; cdr3_nt: TGCGCCAGCAGCCAAGATCGGACAGGGGGCTGGAATGAGCAGTTCTTC; cdr3_aa: CASSQDRTGGWNEQFF
d_call: .; v_call: TRBV7-9; j_call: TRBJ1-6; clone_size: .; cdr3_nt: TGTGCCAGCAGCTTAGTCCAGGGGTTAGGTTCACCCCTCCACTTT; cdr3_aa: CASSLVQGLGSPLHF
d_call: .; v_call: TRBV5-1; j_call: TRBJ2-3; clone_size: .; cdr3_nt: TGCGCCAGCAGCTCCTACGGGGTGCGCACAGATACGCAGTATTTT; cdr3_aa: CASSSYGVRTDTQYF
d_call: TRBD1; v_call: TRBV7-3; j_call: TRBJ2-1; clone_size: .; cdr3_nt: TGTGCCAGCAGCTTATATGCCGGGACAGCGTCCTACAATGAGCAGTTCTTC; cdr3_aa: CASSLYAGTASYNEQFF
d_call: .; v_call: TRBV29-1; j_call: TRBJ1-5; clone_size: few; cdr3_nt: TGCAGCGTTGGGGAGGTCGGTGGCAATCAGCCCCAGCATTTT; cdr3_aa: CSVGEVGGNQPQHF
d_call: .; v_call: TRBV2; j_call: TRBJ1-4; clone_size: .; cdr3_nt: TGTGCGGACCGGGAGGGGCCTCGCACTAGTAAACTGTTTTTT; cdr3_aa: CADREGPRTSKLFF
d_call: TRBD1; v_call: TRBV18; j_call: TRBJ2-7; clone_size: .; cdr3_nt: TGTGCCAGCTCACCCACCGGTGCAGGGGGCTCCTACGAGCAGTACTTC; cdr3_aa: CASSPTGAGGSYEQYF
d_call: .; v_call: TRBV5-5; j_call: TRBJ2-3; clone_size: .; cdr3_nt: TGTGCCAGCAGCTTGGCCGGCCAGGGGTTAGGCACAGATACGCAGTATTTT; cdr3_aa: CASSLAGQGLGTDTQYF
d_call: .; v_call: TRBV28; j_call: TRBJ2-1; clone_size: few; cdr3_nt: TGTGCCAGCAGTTTCGACAGATACAATGAGCAGTTCTTC; cdr3_aa: CASSFDRYNEQFF
d_call: .; v_call: TRBV5-1; j_call: TRBJ1-6; clone_size: .; cdr3_nt: TGCGCCAGCAGCTTGGCGGCGGATTCACCCCTCCACTTT; cdr3_aa: CASSLAADSPLHF
d_call: TRBD1; v_call: TRBV4-2; j_call: TRBJ2-7; clone_size: .; cdr3_nt: TGTGCCAGCAGCCCATACTCCGGGGACAGCTCCTACGAGCAGTACTTC; cdr3_aa: CASSPYSGDSSYEQYF
d_call: .; v_call: TRBV7-9; j_call: TRBJ2-3; clone_size: .; cdr3_nt: TGTGCCAGCAGATCACGTCGGGCAAACACAGATACGCAGTATTTT; cdr3_aa: CASRSRRANTDTQYF
d_call: TRBD2; v_call: TRBV7-9; j_call: TRBJ2-5; clone_size: .; cdr3_nt: TGTGCCAGCAGCGTGGGGACTAGCGGGGGGGCCCGTCCAAAGACCCAGTACTTC; cdr3_aa: CASSVGTSGGARPKTQYF
d_call: TRBD2; v_call: TRBV5-1; j_call: TRBJ2-5; clone_size: .; cdr3_nt: TGCGCCAGCAGCAGCGGGGGGGACGAGACCCAGTACTTC; cdr3_aa: CASSSGGDETQYF
d_call: TRBD2; v_call: TRBV29-1; j_call: TRBJ2-5; clone_size: .; cdr3_nt: TGCAGCGTTGTGCCTAGCGGGGGACAGTACCAAGAGACCCAGTACTTC; cdr3_aa: CSVVPSGGQYQETQYF
d_call: .; v_call: TRBV5-1; j_call: TRBJ2-7; clone_size: .; cdr3_nt: TGCGCCAGCATCTACCGAGTCCACGAGCAGTACTTC; cdr3_aa: CASIYRVHEQYF
d_call: .; v_call: TRBV7-3; j_call: TRBJ2-5; clone_size: .; cdr3_nt: TGTGCCAGCAGCTTAAGGGGGTTCGGAGAGACCCAGTACTTC; cdr3_aa: CASSLRGFGETQYF
d_call: .; v_call: TRBV24-1; j_call: TRBJ2-1; clone_size: .; cdr3_nt: TGTGCCACCAGTGAATACGACAGTCCCTCCTACAATGAGCAGTTCTTC; cdr3_aa: CATSEYDSPSYNEQFF
d_call: .; v_call: TRBV15; j_call: TRBJ2-5; clone_size: .; cdr3_nt: TGTGCCACCAGCAGAGACCGGCAAGAGACCCAGTACTTC; cdr3_aa: CATSRDRQETQYF
d_call: TRBD1; v_call: TRBV29-1; j_call: TRBJ2-7; clone_size: .; cdr3_nt: TGCAGTGCCCGGACAGGGAGGTCCTACGAGCAGTACTTC; cdr3_aa: CSARTGRSYEQYF
d_call: TRBD2; v_call: TRBV27; j_call: TRBJ2-7; clone_size: .; cdr3_nt: TGTGTCAGCAGTAGGAGCGGGGGCTCCCAGCCCTACGAGCAGTACTTC; cdr3_aa: CVSSRSGGSQPYEQYF
d_call: .; v_call: TRBV6-5; j_call: TRBJ2-2; clone_size: .; cdr3_nt: TGTGCCAGCAGTGGGCTAGGCACGGGGGAGCTGTTTTTT; cdr3_aa: CASSGLGTGELFF
d_call: TRBD1; v_call: TRBV7-2; j_call: TRBJ2-7; clone_size: many; cdr3_nt: TGTGCCAGCAGCCCGACAGGGGCGATCTACGAGCAGTACTTC; cdr3_aa: CASSPTGAIYEQYF
d_call: .; v_call: TRBV10-3; j_call: TRBJ2-3; clone_size: .; cdr3_nt: TGTGCCTCACAGGGTTCGACAGATACGCAGTATTTT; cdr3_aa: CASQGSTDTQYF
d_call: .; v_call: TRBV7-3; j_call: TRBJ1-4; clone_size: .; cdr3_nt: TGTGCCAGCAGCTGTAGGAGGCATCGGGGCGGAGAAAAACTGTTTTTT; cdr3_aa: CASSCRRHRGGEKLFF
d_call: TRBD2; v_call: TRBV12-3/TRBV12-4; j_call: TRBJ2-1; clone_size: .; cdr3_nt: TGTGCCAGCAGGAGCCCCGGACTAGCGGGGGTCTATGAGCAGTTCTTC; cdr3_aa: CASRSPGLAGVYEQFF
d_call: .; v_call: TRBV7-9; j_call: TRBJ1-1; clone_size: .; cdr3_nt: TGTGCCAGCACCAGGGGCGGGGAGGGAACTGAAGCTTTCTTT; cdr3_aa: CASTRGGEGTEAFF
d_call: .; v_call: TRBV28; j_call: TRBJ1-2; clone_size: .; cdr3_nt: TGTGCCAGCCTATCCCGGGGCTGGGATGGCTACACCTTC; cdr3_aa: CASLSRGWDGYTF
d_call: .; v_call: TRBV9; j_call: TRBJ1-2; clone_size: .; cdr3_nt: TGTGCCAGCAGCGTAGGAGGGGAAAGCGGCTACACCTTC; cdr3_aa: CASSVGGESGYTF
d_call: TRBD1; v_call: TRBV6-6; j_call: TRBJ2-7; clone_size: .; cdr3_nt: TGTGCCAGCAGTTACCCTTTCGGGACAGGGGGCTACGAGCAGTACTTC; cdr3_aa: CASSYPFGTGGYEQYF
d_call: TRBD2; v_call: TRBV7-2; j_call: TRBJ2-1; clone_size: .; cdr3_nt: TGTGCCAGCAGCTCAGTTAGAGGACTAGCGGGGGGCGGCTCCTACAATGAGCAGTTCTTC; cdr3_aa: CASSSVRGLAGGGSYNEQFF
d_call: TRBD1; v_call: TRBV27; j_call: TRBJ2-5; clone_size: .; cdr3_nt: TGTGCCAGCACGGGACAGGGGAGGACCCAGTACTTC; cdr3_aa: CASTGQGRTQYF
d_call: .; v_call: TRBV18; j_call: TRBJ2-6; clone_size: many; cdr3_nt: TGTGCCAGCTCGTCAGGGGCTGGGGCCAACGTCCTGACTTTC; cdr3_aa: CASSSGAGANVLTF
d_call: .; v_call: TRBV3-1; j_call: TRBJ2-7; clone_size: .; cdr3_nt: TGTGCCAGCAGCCTTACTCTGTGGGGTGGCGAGCAGTACTTC; cdr3_aa: CASSLTLWGGEQYF
d_call: TRBD1; v_call: TRBV12-3/TRBV12-4; j_call: TRBJ2-5; clone_size: few; cdr3_nt: TGTGCCAGCAGTCCTAGGACAGGGGGCGGAGAGACCCAGTACTTC; cdr3_aa: CASSPRTGGGETQYF
d_call: TRBD1; v_call: TRBV4-3; j_call: TRBJ2-3; clone_size: .; cdr3_nt: TGCGCCAGCAGCCAAGAATACAGGGGGGCGGATACGCAGTATTTT; cdr3_aa: CASSQEYRGADTQYF